Below are 22 T cell receptor beta chains sequenced from a single sample in a study of T cells in Graves' hyperthyroidism and ophthalmopathy. RNA transcripts yielded amplified TCR beta CDR3 regions. A first-round RT-PCR of the TCR CDR3 used the HTBI primer set. One entry per CDR3 protein results from TCRdb running MiXCR on the multiplex PCR reads. The data contain around 350,000 distinct CDR3 sequences, 25% of them singletons. Sequencing input: blood. These receptor sequences come from a middle-aged man with Graves' hyperthyroidism.

The rearrangement links TRBV19 to TRBJ2-3, with a possible D match to TRBD1 (6 bases). The CDR3 length is 14 residues. CDR1 and CDR2 (germline): LNHDA, SQIVND (reference sequence). V was trimmed by 3 bases and J by 3 bases, leaving 10 bases between them. In DNA, the CDR3 is TGTGCCAGTAGTATCCGGACAGCAACAGATACGCAGTATTTT. This codes for CASSIRTATDTQYF.

In its sample, this clonotype was seen many times. The chain has TRBV2 and TRBJ2-7; 12 nucleotides line up with TRBD2. This CDR3 is 15 amino acids long. The V gene's germline CDR1 is SNHLY and CDR2 FYNNEI. V lost 7 bases, J lost 7 bases, and 11 bases stayed unmatched. The CDR3 loop is CASKLAGGQLREQYF. Here the CDR3 DNA reads TGTGCCAGCAAACTAGCGGGAGGTCAATTGAGGGAGCAGTACTTC.

This clonotype was seen more than once but under ten times. The gene calls are TRBV12-3 or TRBV12-4 and TRBJ1-2, with D unclear. The CDR3 length is 11 residues. The V and J ends lost 5 bases and 7 bases respectively, with 8 bases between them. Here the CDR3 reads CASSRAFGYTF. DNA of the CDR3: TGTGCCAGCAGTCGGGCGTTTGGCTACACCTTC.

The chain combines TRBV5-1 with TRBJ1-6, with 8 nucleotides matching TRBD1. The length of the CDR3 is 15 residues. Trimming removed 3 bases from V and 11 bases from J; junction bases left unmatched: 10. CDR1 SGHRS and CDR2 YFSETQ come from the germline V gene. As DNA, the CDR3 is TGCGCCAGCAGCTCCTCACAGGGGGTAAGGACACCCCTCCACTTT. Translating gives CASSSSQGVRTPLHF. Using reference TRBV5-1 and TRBJ1-6 for the parts outside the CDR3, the full variable domain is KAGVTQTPRYLIKTRGQQVTLSCSPISGHRSVSWYQQTPGQGLQFLFEYFSETQRNKGNFPGRFSGRQFSNSRSEMNVSTLELGDSALYLCASSSSQGVRTPLHFGNGTRLTVT.

This clonotype turned up a few times. The chain uses TRBV18 and TRBJ1-1, with a tentative D call TRBD1 (6 bases). CDR3 length: 14 amino acids. Trimming stripped 4 bases from V and 3 bases from J, with 12 bases between. Looked up from germline, CDR1 is KGHSH and CDR2 is LQKENI. The chain's CDR3 is CASSRFGGHTEAFF. Written as DNA, the CDR3 is TGTGCCAGCTCACGGTTCGGGGGGCACACTGAAGCTTTCTTT. Based on the CDR3 plus reference TRBV18 and TRBJ1-1, the full variable domain is NAGVMQNPRHLVRRRGQEARLRCSPMKGHSHVYWYRQLPEEGLKFMVYLQKENIIDESGMPKERFSAEFPKEGPSILRIQQVVRGDSAAYFCASSRFGGHTEAFFGQGTRLTVV.

The V call is TRBV10-3, the J call TRBJ2-7; D might be TRBD1 (6 bases). Germline-derived CDR1 and CDR2 are ENHRY and SYGVKD. The CDR3 is made up of 14 amino acids. The V end lost 3 bases, the J end lost 5 bases, and 14 bases lay between the germline ends. CDR3 in amino acids: CAISDPRGGDEQYF. CDR3 nucleotides: TGTGCCATCAGTGATCCCAGGGGCGGAGACGAGCAGTACTTC.

In its sample, this clonotype was seen many times. This CDR3 reads CASSLGSLAGINEQFF. DNA for the CDR3: TGTGCCAGCAGCTTAGGGTCCCTAGCGGGAATAAATGAGCAGTTCTTC. This chain connects TRBV7-2 to TRBJ2-1; 9 bases fit TRBD2. V lost 1 base to trimming and J lost 7 bases; unmatched junction nucleotides: 8. In germline, CDR1 is SGHTA, CDR2 FQGNSA. This CDR3 is 16 amino acids long. Combining the CDR3 with reference TRBV7-2 and TRBJ2-1 gives the whole variable domain GAGVSQSPSNKVTEKGKDVELRCDPISGHTALYWYRQSLGQGLEFLIYFQGNSAPDKSGLPSDRFSAERTGGSVSTLTIQRTQQEDSAVYLCASSLGSLAGINEQFFGPGTRLTVL.

This clonotype was recorded at least ten times. The gene calls are TRBV5-8 and TRBJ2-7, with unresolved D. Germline-derived CDR1 and CDR2 are SGHTS and YDEGEE. Trimming left V 1 base short and J 5 bases short, with 4 bases between. This CDR3 is built from 11 residues. The CDR3 bases are TGTGCCAGCAGCTTGTTCCACGAGCAGTACTTC. As protein: CASSLFHEQYF.

The chain joins TRBV25-1 to TRBJ1-1; 11 bases fit TRBD1. The CDR3 runs 14 residues. CDR1 MGHDK and CDR2 SYGVNS come from the germline V gene. With 5 bases clipped from V and 7 bases from J, the junction kept 6 bases outside the gene matches. In DNA, the CDR3 is TGTGCCAGCAGTCTTGGGACAGGGGGGAGTGAAGCTTTCTTT. Translation: CASSLGTGGSEAFF.

The rearrangement uses TRBV6-2 or TRBV6-3 and TRBJ1-1, with 7 bases identical to TRBD1. With V trimmed by 6 bases and J by 3 bases, 16 bases remained unmatched. This CDR3 has 17 residues. The germline CDR1 and CDR2 sequences are MNHEY and SVGEGT. The CDR3 region has the DNA TGTGCCAGCAGAACGGAGGTGACAGGGAGGTTTGACACTGAAGCTTTCTTT. Translation gives CASRTEVTGRFDTEAFF.

The chain employs TRBV6-2 or TRBV6-3 and TRBJ1-1; TRBD1 aligns across 9 bases. V lost 6 bases and J lost 1; bases outside the gene matches: 15. Germline V gene lookup returns CDR1 MNHEY and CDR2 SVGEGT. The CDR3 sequence is 18 residues long. CDR3 sequence reads: CASRTLDRGISRNTEAFF. The CDR3 DNA is TGTGCCAGCAGGACGCTGGACAGGGGCATTTCGCGGAACACTGAAGCTTTCTTT.

The DNA of the CDR3 is TGTGCCAGCAGTCTTCAAGCTAGCGGGAGCTCCTACGAGCAGTACTTC. It specifies CASSLQASGSSYEQYF. V gene TRBV6-1 combines with J gene TRBJ2-7, with 10 nucleotides matching TRBD2. CDR1 and CDR2 from the germline V gene are MNHNS and SASEGT. The CDR3 contains 16 residues. Trimming removed 5 bases from V and 0 bases from J; junction bases left unmatched: 7.

Many counts were recorded for this clonotype. The chain is built from TRBV7-2 and TRBJ2-7; 7 nucleotides line up with TRBD2. V lost 5 bases to trimming and J lost 2 bases; unmatched junction nucleotides: 9. Germline CDR1 and CDR2: SGHTA and FQGNSA. This CDR3 has 15 residues. CDR3 sequence (DNA): TGTGCCAGCAGCAGCCGGTTAGCGGGCCCCTACGAGCAGTACTTC. Translation: CASSSRLAGPYEQYF. The full variable domain, completed using reference TRBV7-2 and TRBJ2-7, is GAGVSQSPSNKVTEKGKDVELRCDPISGHTALYWYRQSLGQGLEFLIYFQGNSAPDKSGLPSDRFSAERTGGSVSTLTIQRTQQEDSAVYLCASSSRLAGPYEQYFGPGTRLTVT.

This clonotype was recorded many times. This chain joins TRBV20-1 and TRBJ2-3, with 9 bases aligning to TRBD1. The V segment lost 3 bases and the J segment 1 base; nucleotides outside the gene matches: 8. CDR1 is DFQATT and CDR2 is SNEGSKA in the germline V gene (reference sequence). The CDR3 contains 16 residues. CDR3 sequence (DNA): TGCAGTGCTAGGGGGCTGGACAGGGGAGGCACAGATACGCAGTATTTT. This sequence encodes CSARGLDRGGTDTQYF.

This clonotype was observed a handful of times. The V call is TRBV12-5, the J call TRBJ2-2; D is perhaps TRBD1 (6 bases). The CDR3 loop spans 14 amino acids. From germline, CDR1 is LGHNT and CDR2 FRNRAP. Trimming took 6 bases from V and 2 from J, leaving 10 bases between them. The chain's CDR3 is CASGRTVNTGELFF. For the CDR3, the DNA is TGTGCTAGTGGCCGGACAGTAAACACCGGGGAGCTGTTTTTT.

A few counts support this clonotype. The V gene is TRBV2, the J gene TRBJ1-5; 10 bases are shared with TRBD1. Per germline, CDR1 SNHLY and CDR2 FYNNEI. Germline trimming cut 6 bases from V and 6 bases from J; bases unmatched to any gene: 8. This CDR3 region has 15 residues. This chain's CDR3 is CASRRDRGGGQPQHF. For the CDR3, the DNA is TGTGCCAGCAGGAGGGACAGGGGAGGGGGTCAGCCCCAGCATTTT.

This clonotype was seen ten or more times. This chain connects TRBV30 to TRBJ1-4, with 7 nucleotides matching TRBD1. J was trimmed by 0 bases and V by 4 bases; bases with no gene match: 8. The CDR3 has 16 residues. CDR1 is GTSNPN and CDR2 is SVGIG in the germline V gene (reference sequence). Here the CDR3 reads CAWNAGTAATNEKLFF. DNA of the CDR3: TGTGCCTGGAACGCCGGGACAGCTGCAACTAATGAAAAACTGTTTTTT.

Many counts were recorded for this clonotype. The V gene is TRBV12-3 or TRBV12-4, the J gene TRBJ2-1; 14 bases agree with TRBD2. V lost 6 bases and J lost 3; bases outside the gene matches: 1. There are 15 residues in the CDR3. As DNA, the CDR3 is TGTGCCAGCAGAGGACTAGCGGGAGGCTACAATGAGCAGTTCTTC. This translates into CASRGLAGGYNEQFF.

V usage is TRBV24-1 and J usage is TRBJ2-2; 11 nucleotides align to TRBD2. V shed 0 bases, J shed 4 bases, and the junction held 3 bases outside the gene matches. CDR1 and CDR2 (germline): KGHDR, SFDVKD. The CDR3 covers 17 residues. The CDR3 DNA reads as TGTGCCACCAGTGATTTGCATACTAGCGGGAGCACCGGGGAGCTGTTTTTT. Amino acids: CATSDLHTSGSTGELFF.

The chain couples TRBV20-1 to TRBJ2-7, with D uncertain. V was cut by 4 bases and J by 0 bases, with 7 bases left in between. The CDR3 runs to 12 residues. Looked up from germline, CDR1 is DFQATT and CDR2 is SNEGSKA (reference sequence). The CDR3 loop reads CSAITTSYEQYF. For the CDR3, the DNA is TGCAGTGCTATTACGACCTCCTACGAGCAGTACTTC.

The chain joins TRBV20-1 to TRBJ1-5; D perhaps matches TRBD1 (6 bases). V dropped 3 bases and J dropped 0 bases, with 15 bases sitting between them. CDR1 and CDR2 from the germline V gene are DFQATT and SNEGSKA (reference sequence). This CDR3 spans 16 amino acids. The CDR3 protein is CSASGGGGYSNQPQHF. The DNA of the CDR3 is TGCAGTGCTAGTGGGGGAGGGGGATATAGCAATCAGCCCCAGCATTTT.

This clonotype has at least ten counts. The rearrangement links TRBV6-1 to TRBJ2-3, with D perhaps matching TRBD2 (6 bases). CDR1 MNHNS and CDR2 SASEGT come from the germline V gene. The CDR3 has 16 amino acids. Trimming removed 6 bases at V and 2 bases at J, with 18 bases between. This CDR3 is CASSANGRGVTDTQYF. Written as DNA, the CDR3 is TGTGCCAGCAGCGCAAACGGGCGGGGTGTCACAGATACGCAGTATTTT.